A single sample gave rise to the 26 T cell receptor beta chains below, sequenced in a study of regulatory T cells in long-lasting Graves disease. Time point of the sample: persistent/refractory GD, antithyroid drugs over 5 years with positive TRAb. Following extraction of RNA from PBMCs, that RNA was used to make the TCR library. For TCR beta, libraries came from iRepertoire HTBI primers and Arm-PCR of CDR3 regions. TCRdb processed the multiplex PCR reads anew with MiXCR; each CDR3 protein has one entry. The sample records roughly 700,000 distinct CDR3 sequences, 25% to 35% being singletons. The sequences come from peripheral blood mononuclear cells (PBMCs), collected when the disease was refractory, from a patient treated with antithyroid drugs. The receptors derive from a female donor with Graves disease.

The genes are TRBV7-3 and TRBJ2-7; 11 bases agree with TRBD1. The trim removed 5 bases at V and 4 bases at J, leaving 10 bases unmatched. The germline V gene encodes CDR1 SGHTA and CDR2 FQGTGA. The CDR3 has 16 amino acids. In nucleotides, the CDR3 is TGTGCCAGCAGCCCGGCTTTCGGGACAGGGGGGTACGAGCAGTACTTC. The encoded protein is CASSPAFGTGGYEQYF.

The gene calls are TRBV6-2 or TRBV6-3 and TRBJ2-7; D is perhaps TRBD1 (6 bases). In germline, CDR1 is MNHEY, CDR2 SVGEGT. This CDR3 comprises 13 residues. Trimming cost V 5 bases and J 6 bases, with 14 bases left between them. The CDR3 sequence is CASSQYRVSEQYF. The CDR3 DNA sequence: TGTGCCAGCAGTCAATACAGGGTTAGCGAGCAGTACTTC.

This clonotype appeared many times. The V call is TRBV10-3, the J call TRBJ2-6; D is perhaps TRBD2 (5 bases). The CDR3 extends over 15 amino acids. Germline V gene data show CDR1 as ENHRY and CDR2 as SYGVKD. Trimming took 3 bases from V and 2 from J, leaving 8 bases between them. The DNA of the CDR3 is TGTGCCATCAGTGACTCCGGGACTGGGGCCAACGTCCTGACTTTC. Its protein product is CAISDSGTGANVLTF.

This clonotype was seen only a few times. This rearrangement joins TRBV5-1 to TRBJ2-7; D might be TRBD1 (6 bases). V was shortened by 4 bases and J by 6 bases, with 14 bases between the two germline ends. Germline V gene data show CDR1 as SGHRS and CDR2 as YFSETQ. The CDR3 totals 13 residues. The chain's CDR3 is CASSHLTGSEQYF. The CDR3 region has the DNA TGCGCCAGCAGCCACTTAACAGGGTCCGAGCAGTACTTC.

The genes are TRBV29-1 and TRBJ1-2, with 9 bases that match TRBD1. CDR3 size: 15 residues. CDR1 is SQVTM, CDR2 ANQGSEA, per germline. Unmatched junction bases numbered 13, after V lost 3 bases and J lost 8 bases. CDR3 residues: CSVDPRGQGLDGYTF. CDR3 nucleotide sequence: TGCAGCGTTGACCCCAGGGGACAGGGTCTTGACGGCTACACCTTC.

The genes are TRBV29-1 and TRBJ1-4; D might be TRBD1 (5 bases). V was pared by 6 bases and J by 7 bases, with 18 bases between. CDR1 and CDR2 from the germline V gene are SQVTM and ANQGSEA. The CDR3 consists of 14 residues. The CDR3 loop is CSVKVSRVAEKLFF. In DNA, the CDR3 is TGCAGCGTGAAGGTGTCCAGGGTTGCTGAAAAACTGTTTTTT.

The chain links TRBV6-2 or TRBV6-3 to TRBJ1-2, with 7 bases that match TRBD1. Germline assignment: CDR1 MNHEY and CDR2 SVGEGT. The CDR3 spans 13 residues. V was pared by 6 bases and J by 2 bases, with 3 bases of the junction left unmatched. The DNA for the CDR3 is TGTGCCAGCAGGACAGGGTCCAACTATGGCTACACCTTC. Protein: CASRTGSNYGYTF.

The gene calls are TRBV5-1 and TRBJ1-1, with no clear D. V shed 0 bases and J shed 2 bases, with 8 bases lying between them. Germline CDR1 and CDR2: SGHRS and YFSETQ. This CDR3 comprises 14 residues. The CDR3 DNA sequence: TGCGCCAGCAGCTTGGTCCCGGATAACACTGAAGCTTTCTTT. Protein product: CASSLVPDNTEAFF.

This clonotype showed up just a few times. The genes are TRBV19 and TRBJ1-2; tentative D call: TRBD1 (5 bases). The CDR3 totals 16 residues. The V and J ends lost 5 bases and 3 bases respectively, with 19 bases between them. Germline lookup yields CDR1 LNHDA and CDR2 SQIVND (reference sequence). As DNA, the CDR3 is TGTGCCAGTAGTCGCGGTCTGACAGTAGGGGACTATGGCTACACCTTC. Amino acids: CASSRGLTVGDYGYTF.

This clonotype was seen only once. At one end, the junction sequence differs from germline, possibly due to a read error. The gene calls are TRBV7-9 and TRBJ1-2; D call uncertain. The CDR3 runs to 12 residues. CDR1 is SEHNR and CDR2 is FQNEAQ in the germline V gene (reference sequence). CDR3 DNA: TGTGCCAGCAGCTTAATCGTCTTCGGTTCCAGCTTC. Translating gives CASSLIVFGSSF.

The V gene is TRBV6-2 or TRBV6-3, the J gene TRBJ1-5; D is ambiguous. This CDR3 has 18 amino acids. Germline V gene lookup returns CDR1 MNHEY and CDR2 SVGEGT. Deletions cut 8 bases from V and 1 base from J, with 24 bases between. CDR3 in amino acids: CASRRTLQNILSNQPQHF. CDR3 in DNA: TGTGCCAGCCGAAGAACCTTACAAAACATCCTCAGCAATCAGCCCCAGCATTTT.

CDR3 residues: CASSPPGQYNGYTF. The CDR3 DNA follows: TGTGCCAGCAGCCCCCCGGGGCAGTATAATGGCTACACCTTC. The chain joins TRBV6-2 or TRBV6-3 to TRBJ1-2, with a tentative D call TRBD1 (5 bases). The CDR3 sequence is 14 residues long. CDR1 is MNHEY, CDR2 SVGEGT, per germline. V was trimmed by 6 bases and J by 6 bases, leaving 17 bases between them.

This clonotype was observed a single time. This chain joins TRBV5-1 and TRBJ1-1; TRBD1 matches 8 bases. This CDR3 comprises 16 residues. Germline values: CDR1 SGHRS, CDR2 YFSETQ. After removal of 0 bases from V and 5 bases from J, the junction contained 9 bases not matched to a gene. CDR3 in DNA: TGCGCCAGCAGCTTGGGACCCCAGGGGGCGCGGACTGAAGCTTTCTTT. Protein product: CASSLGPQGARTEAFF.

The chain couples TRBV11-2 to TRBJ2-7, with TRBD1 as a possible D gene (5 bases). Germline V gene data show CDR1 as SGHAT and CDR2 as FQNNGV. With 2 bases removed from V and 0 bases from J, the gap between germline ends came to 23 bases. The CDR3 runs to 19 residues. The CDR3 DNA is TGTGCCAGCAGCTTAATCTCTTTTGCGGTCCAAGGGGACTCCTACGAGCAGTACTTC. It codes for CASSLISFAVQGDSYEQYF.

This clonotype appeared a few times. The chain joins TRBV5-1 to TRBJ1-1; 9 positions agree with TRBD1. Unmatched junction bases numbered 2, after V lost 2 bases and J lost 0 bases. This CDR3 contains 15 residues. CDR1 is SGHRS, CDR2 YFSETQ, per germline. CDR3 in amino acids: CASSFDRGMNTEAFF. Here the CDR3 DNA reads TGCGCCAGCAGCTTCGACAGGGGGATGAACACTGAAGCTTTCTTT. The variable domain in full, with the rest retrieved from reference TRBV5-1 and TRBJ1-1, is KAGVTQTPRYLIKTRGQQVTLSCSPISGHRSVSWYQQTPGQGLQFLFEYFSETQRNKGNFPGRFSGRQFSNSRSEMNVSTLELGDSALYLCASSFDRGMNTEAFFGQGTRLTVV.

The V and J genes are TRBV7-2 and TRBJ2-2; D possibly corresponds to TRBD1 (6 bases). V lost 5 bases and J 6 bases, leaving 16 bases between the germline ends. CDR3 size: 15 residues. Germline lookup yields CDR1 SGHTA and CDR2 FQGNSA. In DNA, the CDR3 is TGTGCCAGCAGCACCCGGGGTAGACAGGCCGGGGAGCTGTTTTTT. Protein: CASSTRGRQAGELFF.

This clonotype was detected only a few times. The chain combines TRBV12-3 or TRBV12-4 with TRBJ1-1; D gene ambiguous. This CDR3 has 11 amino acids. Trimming shortened V by 1 base and J by 7 bases, and 4 bases separated the two germline ends. The CDR3 DNA reads as TGTGCCAGCAGTTTAGGGGATGAAGCTTTCTTT. This translates into CASSLGDEAFF.

The rearrangement links TRBV27 to TRBJ2-7; tentative D call: TRBD2 (6 bases). Per the germline V gene, CDR1 is MNHEY and CDR2 is SMNVEV (reference sequence). This CDR3 is 15 amino acids long. Trimming cost V 3 bases and J 5 bases, with 17 bases left between them. This CDR3 reads CASSFDGGIVNEQYF. For the CDR3, the DNA is TGTGCCAGCAGTTTCGATGGCGGGATTGTCAACGAGCAGTACTTC.

The chain combines TRBV30 with TRBJ1-6; D is possibly TRBD1 (5 bases). The CDR3 has 12 residues. The V gene's germline CDR1 is GTSNPN and CDR2 SVGIG (reference sequence). The V end lost 5 bases, the J end lost 10 bases, and 12 bases lay between the germline ends. CDR3 residues: CAWCREGSPLHF. The CDR3 DNA follows: TGTGCCTGGTGCAGGGAAGGATCACCCCTCCACTTT.

This clonotype was recorded once. This chain links TRBV6-6 with TRBJ2-3, with 12 nucleotides matching TRBD2. Germline V gene sequence: CDR1 MNHNY, CDR2 SVGAGI (reference sequence). The CDR3 runs to 17 residues. V lost 0 bases, J lost 3 bases, and 4 bases stayed unmatched. DNA for the CDR3: TGTGCCAGCAGTTACTCGGGGACTAGCGGGTTAACAGATACGCAGTATTTT. Amino acid sequence: CASSYSGTSGLTDTQYF.

This clonotype was seen a few times. The chain is built from TRBV3-1 and TRBJ1-2, with D uncertain. The CDR3 has 15 amino acids. Germline CDR1 is LGHDT and CDR2 is YNNKEL (reference sequence). V was clipped by 0 bases and J by 5 bases, with 13 bases between them. DNA of the CDR3: TGTGCCAGCAGCCAAGATTTTAGGACGGAGTATGGCTACACCTTC. Protein: CASSQDFRTEYGYTF.

V is TRBV30 and J is TRBJ2-7, with D tentatively TRBD2 (5 bases). The CDR3 is 13 amino acids. The germline V gene has CDR1 GTSNPN and CDR2 SVGIG (reference sequence). Trimming shortened V by 0 bases and J by 5 bases, and 11 bases separated the two germline ends. The CDR3 region is CAWSVQEGNEQYF. In DNA form, the CDR3 reads TGTGCCTGGAGTGTCCAAGAGGGCAACGAGCAGTACTTC.

This clonotype was detected ten times or more. The chain is built from TRBV2 and TRBJ2-7; 14 nucleotides agree with TRBD2. J lost 4 bases, V lost 6 bases, and 14 bases had no gene match. The CDR3 sequence is 18 residues long. The germline gives CDR1 SNHLY, CDR2 FYNNEI. For the CDR3, the DNA is TGTGCCAGCAGGGATTCAAAGACCGGGACTAGCGGGAGTTACGAGCAGTACTTC. Encoded protein: CASRDSKTGTSGSYEQYF. The full variable domain, rest sourced from reference TRBV2 and TRBJ2-7, is EPEVTQTPSHQVTQMGQEVILRCVPISNHLYFYWYRQILGQKVEFLVSFYNNEISEKSEIFDDQFSVERPDGSNFTLKIRSTKLEDSAMYFCASRDSKTGTSGSYEQYFGPGTRLTVT.

The J gene is TRBJ2-7, the V gene TRBV20-1; 10 bases are a match to TRBD2. The CDR3 has 13 residues. The ends lost 3 bases at V and 2 bases at J; junction bases unmatched: 1. Germline CDR1 DFQATT, CDR2 SNEGSKA (reference sequence). The CDR3 protein is CSASLAGAYEQYF. In DNA form, the CDR3 reads TGCAGTGCTAGCCTAGCGGGGGCCTACGAGCAGTACTTC.

This clonotype was seen many times. The V and J genes are TRBV11-2 and TRBJ2-7; D gene ambiguous. This CDR3 spans 12 amino acids. Deletions cut 2 bases from V and 3 bases from J, with 5 bases between. Germline CDR1 SGHAT, CDR2 FQNNGV. CDR3 loop: CASSLTIYEQYF. The CDR3 DNA reads TGTGCCAGCAGCTTAACTATCTACGAGCAGTACTTC.

The chain uses TRBV16 and TRBJ1-1; possible D gene TRBD1, 5 bases. Germline V lookup: CDR1 KGHSY, CDR2 FQNENV. V was trimmed by 8 bases and J by 0 bases, leaving 10 bases between them. The CDR3 runs 13 residues. The CDR3 here is CASVGPLNTEAFF. The CDR3 nucleotides read TGTGCCAGCGTGGGGCCGCTGAACACTGAAGCTTTCTTT.